This T cell receptor (beta chain) was found in a study of blood T cell repertoires in COVID-19. Study summary: Both acute and convalescent COVID-19 samples were obtained from the United States, Italy and Spain.

Using immunoSEQ multiplex PCR, the repertoire was profiled, and TCRdb retains in-frame clones only, with some absent. Of some 110,000 clones in the sample, roughly 85% were seen once. This clone has just one count. CDR1 and CDR2 (germline): SGHDN, FVKESK. CDR3 length: 13 amino acids. V was trimmed by 0 bases and J by 12 bases, leaving 11 bases between them. The sequencing input was peripheral blood. The chain is built from TRBV14 and TRBJ1-4, with a possible D match to TRBD1 (5 bases). This TCR was recovered from a man aged 35 to 55 with acute or convalescent COVID-19. The CDR3, as DNA: TGTGCCAGCAGCCAAGAAAGGGGAAGAGAACTGTTTTTT. This gives the protein CASSQERGRELFF.